The 26 T cell receptor beta chains presented below share a single source sample, sequenced in a study of beta chain features in type 1 diabetes. As every portion of the isolated RNA was reverse transcribed, the sequencing read expressed TCRB transcripts. TCRdb keeps only in-frame clones here, not all; method: immunoSEQ multiplex PCR. The sample shows about 660,000 clones, about 14% of them seen only once. General study points: In all four CD4+ subsets, TCRB CDR3 length was significantly, moderately reduced in type 1 diabetes.

No cognate antigen is known for these TCRs. Sequencing input: naive CD4+ T cells from blood. These receptors all stem from a man between 18 and 35 years old with type 1 diabetes.

This clone was observed a few times. The V call is TRBV4-1, the J call TRBJ2-5, with D hard to call. V dropped 5 bases and J dropped 11 bases, with 12 bases sitting between them. The germline V gene encodes CDR1 MGHRA and CDR2 YSYEKL. The CDR3 runs to 11 residues. The CDR3 loop reads CASSSHFQQYF. The CDR3 bases are TGCGCCAGCAGCTCCCACTTCCAACAGTACTTC.

The sample holds a few counts of this clone. For the CDR3, the DNA is TGCAGCGTTGAAGACCCTATGGGCGGGGGTACCTACAATGAGCAGTTCTTC. Protein product: CSVEDPMGGGTYNEQFF. The rearrangement joins TRBV29-1 to TRBJ2-1, with 7 bases matching TRBD2. The V gene end was trimmed by 0 bases and the J gene end by 2 bases; junction bases not matched to a gene: 10. Germline values: CDR1 SQVTM, CDR2 ANQGSEA. This CDR3 spans 17 amino acids.

The V gene is TRBV4-2, the J gene TRBJ2-1; TRBD2 matches at 13 bases. Germline V lookup: CDR1 LGHNA, CDR2 YNFKEQ. CDR3 length: 18 residues. V shed 6 bases, J shed 3 bases, and the junction held 11 bases outside the gene matches. This CDR3 is CASSDGTSGVRGYNEQFF. CDR3 in DNA: TGTGCCAGCAGTGATGGGACTAGCGGGGTTCGTGGCTACAATGAGCAGTTCTTC.

J is TRBJ2-5 and V is TRBV6-5, with D tentatively TRBD2 (6 bases). The ends were cut back, 6 bases at V and 5 bases at J, with 13 bases in the middle. From germline, CDR1 is MNHEY and CDR2 SVGAGI. The CDR3 has 13 residues. The CDR3 loop is CASRATSLETQYF. CDR3 bases: TGTGCCAGCAGGGCTACTAGCCTCGAGACCCAGTACTTC.

The rearrangement links TRBV6-5 to TRBJ2-5; 10 bases fit TRBD1. CDR3 length: 16 residues. V shed 0 bases, J shed 4 bases, and the junction held 5 bases outside the gene matches. Germline V gene sequence: CDR1 MNHEY, CDR2 SVGAGI. The CDR3 is CASSYSGQGTGETQYF. In nucleotides, the CDR3 is TGTGCCAGCAGTTACTCGGGACAGGGGACTGGAGAGACCCAGTACTTC.

This clone was counted a few times. This rearrangement joins TRBV7-2 to TRBJ2-3; D may be TRBD1 (8 bases). The germline gives CDR1 SGHTA, CDR2 FQGNSA. CDR3 length: 16 residues. V lost 3 bases, J lost 1 base, and 14 bases lay in between. Here the CDR3 reads CASSFYRGRGTDTQYF. The CDR3 coding sequence is TGTGCCAGCAGCTTCTACAGGGGGAGGGGCACAGATACGCAGTATTTT.

The rearrangement links TRBV7-3 to TRBJ1-2; D remains unclear. Germline CDR1 is SGHTA and CDR2 is FQGTGA. V was pared by 2 bases and J by 5 bases, with 12 bases between. The CDR3 is 14 residues long. CDR3 amino acids: CASSLDGNPYGYTF. The CDR3 DNA is TGTGCCAGCAGCTTAGACGGGAACCCTTATGGCTACACCTTC.

The chain couples TRBV4-3 to TRBJ2-3; 13 nucleotides match TRBD2. V dropped 8 bases and J dropped 1; count of bases not matched to a gene: 15. CDR1 LGHNA and CDR2 YSLEER come from the germline V gene. There are 19 residues in the CDR3. The CDR3 coding sequence is TGCGCCAGCTCATACCTTACGCGGACTAGCGGGGGCCGCACAGATACGCAGTATTTT. Residues: CASSYLTRTSGGRTDTQYF.

This clone was seen only a few times. Other DNA sequences from this sample encode an identical CDR3 as well. The V call is TRBV7-9, the J call TRBJ2-2; D unresolved. The CDR3 covers 15 residues. Trimming stripped 2 bases from V and 2 bases from J, with 9 bases between. Per germline, CDR1 SEHNR and CDR2 FQNEAQ (reference sequence). CDR3 bases: TGTGCCAGCAGCTTAAACGGCGGAAACACCGGGGAGCTGTTTTTT. It translates to CASSLNGGNTGELFF.

This chain connects TRBV5-1 to TRBJ2-7; TRBD1 aligns across 7 bases. The V gene end was trimmed by 0 bases and the J gene end by 2 bases; junction bases not matched to a gene: 5. From germline, CDR1 is SGHRS and CDR2 YFSETQ. The CDR3 runs to 15 residues. In nucleotides, the CDR3 is TGCGCCAGCAGCTTGGGCGGACAGGAAGCCTACGAGCAGTACTTC. This encodes CASSLGGQEAYEQYF.

The rearrangement links TRBV4-2 to TRBJ2-5; 12 nucleotides match TRBD2. The germline CDR1 and CDR2 sequences are LGHNA and YNFKEQ. J gave up 5 bases and V 4 bases, and 5 bases lay outside the gene matches. The CDR3 runs to 15 residues. The CDR3 nucleotides are TGTGCCAGCAGCCTAGGACTAGCGGGGCTGGAGACCCAGTACTTC. It specifies CASSLGLAGLETQYF.

This clone turned up a few times. The chain is built from TRBV6-5 and TRBJ2-3, with a tentative D call TRBD2 (5 bases). Germline CDR1 and CDR2: MNHEY and SVGAGI. The CDR3 contains 11 residues. Trimming removed 6 bases at V and 4 bases at J, with 5 bases between. The CDR3 DNA sequence: TGTGCCAGCAGACTAGCAGATACGCAGTATTTT. Its protein product is CASRLADTQYF.

This clone was seen a few times. The chain joins TRBV7-9 to TRBJ1-2; TRBD1 is a possible D gene (5 bases). Germline CDR1 reads SEHNR; CDR2 reads FQNEAQ (reference sequence). V was pared by 4 bases and J by 7 bases, with 16 bases between. The CDR3 is made up of 14 amino acids. CDR3 loop: CASSSGTAEVGYTF. CDR3 DNA sequence: TGTGCCAGCAGCTCCGGGACCGCCGAAGTTGGCTACACCTTC.

The chain employs TRBV7-2 and TRBJ2-3; D not certain. The length of the CDR3 is 12 residues. Germline CDR1 and CDR2: SGHTA and FQGNSA. Trimming took 5 bases from V and 8 from J, leaving 11 bases between them. The CDR3 DNA follows: TGTGCCAGCAGCCCGCTATCGGGTACGCAGTATTTT. Encoded protein: CASSPLSGTQYF.

This chain joins TRBV5-6 and TRBJ2-1; D tentatively reads TRBD1 or TRBD2 (5 bases each). The CDR3 runs 16 residues. Germline CDR1 and CDR2: SGHDT and YYEEEE. V shed 3 bases and J shed 4 bases, with 17 bases lying between them. Written as DNA, the CDR3 is TGTGCCAGCAGCTCTAGCCGGGACGGAGTTTACAATGAGCAGTTCTTC. It codes for CASSSSRDGVYNEQFF.

The J gene is TRBJ2-1, the V gene TRBV7-2; a possible D gene is TRBD1 (5 bases). Germline CDR1 and CDR2: SGHTA and FQGNSA. Trimming cost V 3 bases and J 4 bases, with 10 bases left between them. This CDR3 region has 14 residues. The CDR3 protein is CASSFTPGYNEQFF. The CDR3 DNA sequence: TGTGCCAGCAGCTTTACCCCAGGGTACAATGAGCAGTTCTTC.

The genes are TRBV6-1 and TRBJ2-2; D not certain. This CDR3 has 15 residues. The germline V gene has CDR1 MNHNS and CDR2 SASEGT. V was shortened by 6 bases and J by 4 bases, with 15 bases between the two germline ends. The CDR3 sequence: CASRTGGSGTGELFF. In DNA, the CDR3 is TGTGCCAGCAGGACCGGTGGCTCGGGCACCGGGGAGCTGTTTTTT.

The chain recombines TRBV7-8 with TRBJ2-3; D perhaps matches TRBD1 (6 bases). The CDR3 extends over 16 amino acids. V lost 2 bases, J lost 0 bases, and 12 bases lay in between. CDR1 is SGHVS and CDR2 is FQNEAQ in the germline V gene. The CDR3: CASSLRQGFSTDTQYF. The DNA for the CDR3 is TGTGCCAGCAGCTTAAGGCAGGGGTTCAGCACAGATACGCAGTATTTT.

The rearrangement joins TRBV6-5 to TRBJ2-7; 9 nucleotides agree with TRBD1. The CDR3 consists of 15 residues. V lost 7 bases to trimming and J lost 1 base; unmatched junction nucleotides: 8. CDR1 MNHEY and CDR2 SVGAGI come from the germline V gene. In DNA, the CDR3 is TGTGCCAGCACCGCCAGTGGGACAGGGTCCTACGAGCAGTACTTC. Protein sequence: CASTASGTGSYEQYF.

The genes are TRBV5-4 and TRBJ2-3; the D is unclear. CDR1 and CDR2 (germline): SGHNT, YYREEE (reference sequence). V shed 4 bases and J shed 2 bases, with 5 bases lying between them. This CDR3 spans 12 amino acids. CDR3 protein: CASSRPTDTQYF. As DNA, the CDR3 is TGTGCCAGCAGCCGACCCACAGATACGCAGTATTTT.

The rearrangement uses TRBV12-2 and TRBJ1-2; the listed D gene, TRBD1, was not tested against the DNA. TRBV12-2 is shown as a pseudogene. This CDR3 has 20 amino acids. Here the CDR3 DNA reads TGTGCAAGTCGCTTAGGGTCCGGGACAGGGAAGTGTAAGAGCAACTATGGCTACACCTTC. Amino acids: CASRLGSGTGKCKSNYGYTF.

The chain joins TRBV4-3 to TRBJ1-4; D is undetermined. Between the trimmed V and J ends, which lost 0 bases and 7 bases, there was a span of 6 bases. The V gene's germline CDR1 is LGHNA and CDR2 YSLEER. The CDR3 totals 13 residues. CDR3: CASSQDRREKLFF. Here the CDR3 DNA reads TGCGCCAGCAGCCAAGATCGTCGTGAAAAACTGTTTTTT.

This clone turned up a few times. The CDR3, as DNA: TGTGCCAGCAGCCCTCCTCCTGGGTCTGAGACCCAGTACTTC. It specifies CASSPPPGSETQYF. The chain has TRBV7-9 and TRBJ2-5; no firm D call. The CDR3 consists of 14 residues. V dropped 5 bases and J dropped 5 bases, with 15 bases sitting between them. Germline CDR1 reads SEHNR; CDR2 reads FQNEAQ (reference sequence).

This clone has only a few counts. The chain joins TRBV4-1 to TRBJ1-3; D not certain. The CDR3 has 16 amino acids. Trimming left V 0 bases short and J 0 bases short, with 9 bases between. Germline V gene data show CDR1 as MGHRA and CDR2 as YSYEKL. As DNA, the CDR3 is TGCGCCAGCAGCCAAGATACAATGAGCTCTGGAAACACCATATATTTT. This translates into CASSQDTMSSGNTIYF.

This clone showed up just a few times. J is TRBJ2-1 and V is TRBV7-2; no reliable D call. This CDR3 comprises 13 residues. From germline, CDR1 is SGHTA and CDR2 FQGNSA. The V and J ends lost 6 bases and 2 bases respectively, with 8 bases between them. Here the CDR3 reads CASSSQAYNEQFF. Here the CDR3 DNA reads TGTGCCAGCAGTAGCCAGGCCTACAATGAGCAGTTCTTC.

There are a few counts of this clone. The chain couples TRBV21-1 to TRBJ2-7. TRBV21-1 is assigned pseudogene status. The CDR3 is 14 amino acids. CDR3 nucleotide sequence: TGTGCCAGCAGCAAAGACGGGCAAACCTACGAGCAGTACTTC. It encodes CASSKDGQTYEQYF.